This T cell receptor (beta chain) was identified in a study of blood T cells in healthy people across ages. General study points: Fewer expanded clones and more diversity marked long-lived versus aged donors.

The germline gives CDR1 LGHDT, CDR2 YNNKEL (reference sequence). V was trimmed by 2 bases and J by 3 bases, leaving 14 bases between them. The CDR3 length is 15 residues. A J-beta primer mix and a sample-barcoded 5' primer were used in a second PCR of about 7 to 12 cycles. Every molecule of cDNA carried a tag from a template-switch adaptor with 12 random nucleotides. From the 5' RACE reads, TCRdb called clonotypes with MiXCR, one entry per CDR3 protein. The sample holds around 800,000 distinct CDR3 sequences, around two thirds seen once. As concerns this clonotype: As yet, its antigen is unknown.

The draw of peripheral blood yielded about 9.4 milliliters from each donor. This sequence was found in a man in his thirties or forties in good health. The material sequenced was blood. This chain links TRBV3-1 with TRBJ2-7; D may be TRBD1 (5 bases). CDR3: CASSQKQDPLYEQYF. Here the CDR3 DNA reads TGTGCCAGCAGCCAAAAACAGGATCCCCTCTACGAGCAGTACTTC.